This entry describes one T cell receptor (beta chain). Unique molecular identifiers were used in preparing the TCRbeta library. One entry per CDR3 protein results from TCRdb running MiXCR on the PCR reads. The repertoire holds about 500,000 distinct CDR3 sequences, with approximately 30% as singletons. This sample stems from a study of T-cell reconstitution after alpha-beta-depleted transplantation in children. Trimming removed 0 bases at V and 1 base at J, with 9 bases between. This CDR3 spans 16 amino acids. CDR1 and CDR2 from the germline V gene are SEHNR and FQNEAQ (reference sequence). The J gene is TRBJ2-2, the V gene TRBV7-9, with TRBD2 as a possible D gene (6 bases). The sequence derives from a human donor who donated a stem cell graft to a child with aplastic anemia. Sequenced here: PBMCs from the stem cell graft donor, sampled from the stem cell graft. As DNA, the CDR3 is TGTGCCAGCAGCTTAGCGGGTAGCGGGAACACCGGGGAGCTGTTTTTT. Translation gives CASSLAGSGNTGELFF.